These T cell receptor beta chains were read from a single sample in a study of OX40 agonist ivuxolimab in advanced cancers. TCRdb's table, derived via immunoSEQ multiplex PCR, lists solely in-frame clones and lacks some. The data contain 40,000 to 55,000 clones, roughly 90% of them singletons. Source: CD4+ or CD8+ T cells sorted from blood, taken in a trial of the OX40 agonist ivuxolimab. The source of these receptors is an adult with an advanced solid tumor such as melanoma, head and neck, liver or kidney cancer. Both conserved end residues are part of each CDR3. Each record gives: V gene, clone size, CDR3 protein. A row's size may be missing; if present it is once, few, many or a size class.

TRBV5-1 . CASRDGETQYF
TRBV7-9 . CASGEGVHEQYF
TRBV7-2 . CASSSDLAAAYEQYF
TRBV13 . CASSLRDGNQPQHF
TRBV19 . CASSKGGADTQYF
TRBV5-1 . CATTTDLGTQYF
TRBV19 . CASSPRENVRGQPQHF
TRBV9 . CASSVGNYGYTF
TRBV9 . CASTSSGGPLLFF
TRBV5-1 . CASSLAGVTDTQYF
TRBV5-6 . CASSLKRGGSPLHF
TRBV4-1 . CASSQEGINSYNEQFF
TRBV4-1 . CASSPTGAGGFSSHEQFF
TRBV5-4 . CASRQGATDTQYF
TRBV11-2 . CASSLVQNLRYEQYF
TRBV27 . CASSLGRGGTEAFF
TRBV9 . CASSVGGGRLNEQFF
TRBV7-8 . CASSPQFSGSDEQYF
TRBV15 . CATSRDRKAYEQYF
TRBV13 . CASSPGARYEQYF
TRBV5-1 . CASRWDSRDKVYEQYF
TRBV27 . CASSLSQGPIETQYF
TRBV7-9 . CASSSGDHDRYGYTF
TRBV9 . CASSVEDLNIQYF
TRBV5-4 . CASSLVQGYNEQFF
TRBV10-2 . CASSDRGNTEAFF
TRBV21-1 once CANQRRPGYNEQFF
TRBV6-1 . CASSAGQGHTEAFF
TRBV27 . CASSAGQGFPYEQYF
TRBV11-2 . CASSSSSSGQDPSYEQYF
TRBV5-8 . CASSPSYEQYF
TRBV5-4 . CASSIGSSGNTIYF
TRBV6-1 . CASGIFPAFF
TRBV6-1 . CASSNGGSLEQFF
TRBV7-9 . CASSPGTGAYEQYF
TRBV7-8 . CASSLWGGPSDTQYF
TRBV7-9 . CASSSGGRGTGELFF
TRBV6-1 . CASGDFDTEAFF
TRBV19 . CASSRRDREEDSPLHF
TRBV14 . CASSKWSNYGYTF
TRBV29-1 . CSVEGSRPYNEQFF
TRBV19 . CASSLPPMNTEAFF